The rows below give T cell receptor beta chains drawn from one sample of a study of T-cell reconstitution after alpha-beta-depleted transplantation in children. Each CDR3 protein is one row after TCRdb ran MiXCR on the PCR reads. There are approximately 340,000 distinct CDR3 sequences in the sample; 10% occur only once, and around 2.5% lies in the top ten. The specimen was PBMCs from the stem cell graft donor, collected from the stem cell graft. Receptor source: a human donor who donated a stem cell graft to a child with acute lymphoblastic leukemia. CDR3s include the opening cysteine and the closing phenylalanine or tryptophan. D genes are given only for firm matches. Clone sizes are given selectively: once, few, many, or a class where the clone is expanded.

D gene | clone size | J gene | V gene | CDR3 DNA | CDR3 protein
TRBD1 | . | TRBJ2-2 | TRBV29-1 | TGCAGCGTGGAGGGGGACAGGGGTCCAGTCGGGGAGCTGTTTTTT | CSVEGDRGPVGELFF
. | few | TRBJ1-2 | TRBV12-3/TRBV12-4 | TGTGCCAGCAGTTTAGCCGGGGGGTTCGACTATGGCTACACCTTC | CASSLAGGFDYGYTF
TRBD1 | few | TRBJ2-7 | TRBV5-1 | TGCGCCAGCAGCTCCGGGACAGGGGTGTACGAGCAGTACTTC | CASSSGTGVYEQYF
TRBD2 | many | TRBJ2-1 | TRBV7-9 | TGTGCCAGCAGCTTAAACGTAGGACTAGCGGGAGTCTCTGAGCAGTTCTTC | CASSLNVGLAGVSEQFF
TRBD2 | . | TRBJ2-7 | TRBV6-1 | TGTGCCAGCAGTCTGGGACTAGAGACCTACGAGCATTACTTC | CASSLGLETYEHYF
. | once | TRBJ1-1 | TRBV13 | TGTGCCAGCAGCGTAGGATCGGTGCCTGAAGCTTTCTTT | CASSVGSVPEAFF
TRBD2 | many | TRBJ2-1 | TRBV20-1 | TGCAGTGCAGGAACTAGCGGGAGGAGGAATGAGCAGTTCTTC | CSAGTSGRRNEQFF
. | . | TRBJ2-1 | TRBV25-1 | TGTGCCAGCAGTCGACAGGGAGGGCGGTACAATGAGCAGTTCTTC | CASSRQGGRYNEQFF
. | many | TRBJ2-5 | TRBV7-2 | TGTGCCAGCAGCCCCGATCACTGGGGGGCGGCCACCCAGTACTTC | CASSPDHWGAATQYF
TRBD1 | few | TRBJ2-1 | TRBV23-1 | TGCGCCAGCACCACGGACAGGGGGCCCTACAATGAGCAGTTCTTC | CASTTDRGPYNEQFF
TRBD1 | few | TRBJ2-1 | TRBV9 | TGTGCCAGCAGCCCCCGGTTTGGACAGGGGGCAGCGCGGTTCCCAGGGGAGCAGTTCTTC | CASSPRFGQGAARFPGEQFF
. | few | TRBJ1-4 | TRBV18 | TGTGCCAGCTCACCAACGGGAACTGCAACTAATGAAAAACTGTTTTTT | CASSPTGTATNEKLFF
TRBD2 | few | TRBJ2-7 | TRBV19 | TGTGCCAGTAGCCCCCTGGCTAGCGGGAGCAACTACGAGCAGTACTTC | CASSPLASGSNYEQYF
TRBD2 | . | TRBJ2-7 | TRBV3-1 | TGTGCCAGCAGCCACCCGGAGGCGGGAGGCGGGTACGAGCAGTACTTC | CASSHPEAGGGYEQYF
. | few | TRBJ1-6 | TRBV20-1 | TGCAGTGCTAGGGAGGACACAGCCCAAATTTCACCCCTCCACTTT | CSAREDTAQISPLHF
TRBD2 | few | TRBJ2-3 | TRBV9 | TGTGCCAGCACTACTAGCGGGAGAGTTGGCACAGATACGCAGTATTTT | CASTTSGRVGTDTQYF
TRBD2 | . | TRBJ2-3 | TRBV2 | TGTGCCACCTTGCTAGCGGGAGGAGCCACAGATACGCAGTATTTT | CATLLAGGATDTQYF
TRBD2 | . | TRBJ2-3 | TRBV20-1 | TGCAGTGCTAGAGGGTCTAGCGGTAACACAGATACGCAGTATTTT | CSARGSSGNTDTQYF
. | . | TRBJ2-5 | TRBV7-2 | TGTGCCAGCAGCTTCGGAGGGGGTGAGCGAGAGACCCAGTACTTC | CASSFGGGERETQYF
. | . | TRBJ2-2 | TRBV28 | TGTGCCAGCAGTCTCCATGGACTGAGCGCGAACACCGGGGAGCTGTTTTTT | CASSLHGLSANTGELFF
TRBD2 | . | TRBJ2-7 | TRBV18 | TGTGCCAGCTCACCTCCGGGGGGTCCTATCCTTGAGCAGTACTTC | CASSPPGGPILEQYF
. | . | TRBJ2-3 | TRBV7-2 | TGTGCCAGCAGCTCCTCAGGGGTGGTTACGCAGTATTTT | CASSSSGVVTQYF
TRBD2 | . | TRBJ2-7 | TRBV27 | TGTGCCAGCAGTTTATGGCCAGCGGGAAGGGACGAGCAGTACTTC | CASSLWPAGRDEQYF
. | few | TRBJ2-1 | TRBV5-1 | TGCGCCAGCAGCCTGAGCGGGACAGCCTACAATGAGCAGTTCTTC | CASSLSGTAYNEQFF
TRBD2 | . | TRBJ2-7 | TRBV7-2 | TGTGCCAGCAGGGCCGGGACTAGGGGCTACGAGCAGTACTTC | CASRAGTRGYEQYF
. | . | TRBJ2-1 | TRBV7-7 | TGTGCTAGCAGCTTAGCTACGGGCGCGGGGAATGAGCAGTTCTTC | CASSLATGAGNEQFF
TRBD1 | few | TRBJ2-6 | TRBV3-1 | TGTGCCAGCAGCCAAACCGGGACAGGGGCTGGGGCCAACGTCCTGACTTTC | CASSQTGTGAGANVLTF
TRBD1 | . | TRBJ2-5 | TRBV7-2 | TGTGCCAGCAGCTACAGGGGGCAACAGCCCCAGTACTTC | CASSYRGQQPQYF
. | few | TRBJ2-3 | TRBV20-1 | TGCAGTGCTGGGGGTAGTTCAGCGCGTACGCAGTATTTT | CSAGGSSARTQYF
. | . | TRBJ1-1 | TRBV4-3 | TGCGCCAGCAGCCAATTTCCCAGGGCGGAGAACACTGAAGCTTTCTTT | CASSQFPRAENTEAFF
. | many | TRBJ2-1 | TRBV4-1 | TGCGCCAGCAGCCAGCCCCCGGGGAGTGAGCAGTTCTTC | CASSQPPGSEQFF
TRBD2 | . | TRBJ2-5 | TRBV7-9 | TGTGCCAGCAGCCCGTCCGGGGGAGGGCTACAAGAGACCCAGTACTTC | CASSPSGGGLQETQYF
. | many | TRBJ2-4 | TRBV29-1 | TGCAGCGTTTCCCGGCAGAGGAGGACGAACATTCAGTACTTC | CSVSRQRRTNIQYF
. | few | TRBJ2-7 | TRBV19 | TGTGCCAGTAGTATGGTCGGGTTGGAAATGGGCGAGCAGTACTTC | CASSMVGLEMGEQYF
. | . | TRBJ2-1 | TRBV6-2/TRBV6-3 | TGTGCCAGCGGGCAGTTCTACAATGAGCAGTTCTTC | CASGQFYNEQFF
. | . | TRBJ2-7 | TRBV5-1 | TGCGCCAGCAGCTTTACCGGGGGTACCCACGAGCAGTACTTC | CASSFTGGTHEQYF
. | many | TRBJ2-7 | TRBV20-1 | TGCAGTGCCAAACCCGGACAGTCCGACTACGAGCAGTACTTC | CSAKPGQSDYEQYF
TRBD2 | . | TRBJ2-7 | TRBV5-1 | TGCGCCAGCAGCTGGGGGGGGACTAGCGCGTCCTACGAGCAGTACTTC | CASSWGGTSASYEQYF
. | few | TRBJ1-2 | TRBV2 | TGTGCCAGCAGCTTAACTCAAACCGGAGGGGGAGGCTACACCTTC | CASSLTQTGGGGYTF
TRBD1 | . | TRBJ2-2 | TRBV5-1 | TGCGCCAACAAACGGGACAGCGCGAACACCGGGGAGCTGTTTTTT | CANKRDSANTGELFF
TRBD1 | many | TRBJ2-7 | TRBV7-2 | TGTGCCAGCAGCTTATTAGCGACAGGGGGTATCTACGAGCAGTACTTC | CASSLLATGGIYEQYF
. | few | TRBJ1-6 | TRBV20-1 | TGCGGGGGGGGATCCTATAATTCACCCCTCCACTTT | CGGGSYNSPLHF
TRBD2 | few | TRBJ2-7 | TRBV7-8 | TGTGCCAGCAGCTTAATTGGGGGGGCCTACGAGCAGTACTTC | CASSLIGGAYEQYF
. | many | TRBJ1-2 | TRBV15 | TGTGCCACCAGCAGGGGGATCGACTATGGCTACACCTTC | CATSRGIDYGYTF
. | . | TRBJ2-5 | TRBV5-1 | TGCGCCAGCAGCCCAATGGGGGCCTTCCAAGAGACCCAGTACTTC | CASSPMGAFQETQYF
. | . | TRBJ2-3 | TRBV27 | TGTGCCAGCAGTGAATGGACTTCAGATGCGCAGTATTTT | CASSEWTSDAQYF
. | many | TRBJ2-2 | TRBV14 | TGTGCCAGCAGCCAAGACTACCATCCCGAGGAGCTGTTTTTT | CASSQDYHPEELFF
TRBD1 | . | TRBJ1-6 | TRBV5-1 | TGCGCCAGCAGCCTTCGGACAGGGGATAATTCACCCCTCCACTTT | CASSLRTGDNSPLHF
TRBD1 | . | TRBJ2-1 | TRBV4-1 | TGCGCCAGCAGCCAAGAGATGTACGGGACAGGGCCCTACAATGAGCAGTTCTTC | CASSQEMYGTGPYNEQFF
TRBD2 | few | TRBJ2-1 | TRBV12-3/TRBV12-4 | TGTGCCAGCAGTTTTCTAGCGGGCCAGTTCTTC | CASSFLAGQFF
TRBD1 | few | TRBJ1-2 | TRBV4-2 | TGTGCCAGCAGCCGAGTAGCCGGGACAGGGGGCGCCCAGGCTTTCTATGGCTACACCTTC | CASSRVAGTGGAQAFYGYTF
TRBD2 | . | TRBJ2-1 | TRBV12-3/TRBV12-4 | TGTGCCAGCAGTTTAATGGGACTAGCGGGAGAGCACAATGAGCAGTTCTTC | CASSLMGLAGEHNEQFF
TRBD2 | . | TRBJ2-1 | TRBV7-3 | TGTGCCAGCAGCTTAAGCCCCGGACTAGCGGGAGTCGGGGAACAGTTCTTC | CASSLSPGLAGVGEQFF
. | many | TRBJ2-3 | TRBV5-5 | TGTGCCAGCAGCTCGGGGGACTTCACAGATACGCAGTATTTT | CASSSGDFTDTQYF
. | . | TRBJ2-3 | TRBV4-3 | TGCGCCAGCAGCCAGGGGAGTACCCCAGATACGCAGTATTTT | CASSQGSTPDTQYF